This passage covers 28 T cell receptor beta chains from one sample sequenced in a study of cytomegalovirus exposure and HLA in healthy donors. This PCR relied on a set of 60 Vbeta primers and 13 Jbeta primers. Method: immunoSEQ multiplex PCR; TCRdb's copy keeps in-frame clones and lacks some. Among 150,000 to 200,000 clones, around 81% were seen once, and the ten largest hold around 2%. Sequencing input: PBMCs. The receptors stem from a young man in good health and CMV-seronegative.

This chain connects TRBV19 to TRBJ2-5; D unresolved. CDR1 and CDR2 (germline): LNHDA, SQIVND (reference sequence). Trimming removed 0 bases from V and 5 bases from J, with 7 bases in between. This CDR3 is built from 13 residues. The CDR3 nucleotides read TGTGCCAGTAGTATAGACTCGAGGGAGACCCAGTACTTC. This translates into CASSIDSRETQYF.

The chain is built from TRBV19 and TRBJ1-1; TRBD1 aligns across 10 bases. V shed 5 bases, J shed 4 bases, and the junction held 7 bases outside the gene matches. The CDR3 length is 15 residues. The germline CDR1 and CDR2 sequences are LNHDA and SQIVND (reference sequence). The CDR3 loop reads CASSVDRGRVTEAFF. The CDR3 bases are TGTGCCAGTAGTGTTGACAGGGGGCGAGTCACTGAAGCTTTCTTT.

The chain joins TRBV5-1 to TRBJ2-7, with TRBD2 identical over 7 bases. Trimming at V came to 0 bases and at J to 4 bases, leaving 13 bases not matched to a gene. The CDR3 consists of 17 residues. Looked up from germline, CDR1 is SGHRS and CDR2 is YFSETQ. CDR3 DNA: TGCGCCAGCAGCTTGGGCTCTCCAGGACTAGGTCGTTACGAGCAGTACTTC. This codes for CASSLGSPGLGRYEQYF.

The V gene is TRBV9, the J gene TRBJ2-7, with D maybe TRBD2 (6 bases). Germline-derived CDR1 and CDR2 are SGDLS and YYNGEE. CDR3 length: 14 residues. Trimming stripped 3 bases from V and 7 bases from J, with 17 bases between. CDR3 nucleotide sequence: TGTGCCAGCAGCGGCGGGGTGGCCGGGCGGGAGCAGTACTTC. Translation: CASSGGVAGREQYF.

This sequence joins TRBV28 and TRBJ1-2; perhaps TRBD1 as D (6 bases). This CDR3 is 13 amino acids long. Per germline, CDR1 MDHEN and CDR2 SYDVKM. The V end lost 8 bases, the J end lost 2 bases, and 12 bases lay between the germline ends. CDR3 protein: CASRTTGNYGYTF. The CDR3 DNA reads TGTGCCAGCCGAACCACAGGGAACTATGGCTACACCTTC.

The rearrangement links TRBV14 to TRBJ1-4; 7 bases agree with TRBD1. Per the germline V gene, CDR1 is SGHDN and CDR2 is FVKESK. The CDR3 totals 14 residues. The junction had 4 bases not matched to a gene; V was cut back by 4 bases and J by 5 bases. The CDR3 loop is CASSRGQNNEKLFF. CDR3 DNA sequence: TGTGCCAGCAGCCGGGGACAGAACAATGAAAAACTGTTTTTT.

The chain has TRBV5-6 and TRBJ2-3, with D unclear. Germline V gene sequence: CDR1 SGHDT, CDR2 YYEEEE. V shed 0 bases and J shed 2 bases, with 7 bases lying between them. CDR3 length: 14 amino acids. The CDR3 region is CASSLVINTDTQYF. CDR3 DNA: TGTGCCAGCAGCTTGGTTATAAACACAGATACGCAGTATTTT. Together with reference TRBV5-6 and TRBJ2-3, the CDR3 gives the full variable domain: DAGVTQSPTHLIKTRGQQVTLRCSPKSGHDTVSWYQQALGQGPQFIFQYYEEEERQRGNFPDRFSGHQFPNYSSELNVNALLLGDSALYLCASSLVINTDTQYFGPGTRLTVL.

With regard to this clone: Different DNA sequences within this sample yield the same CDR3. The CDR3 DNA sequence: TGCAGCGTTGTACCCGAACTAGCGGACAATGAGCAGTTCTTC. It encodes CSVVPELADNEQFF. The chain is built from TRBV29-1 and TRBJ2-1; 8 bases agree with TRBD2. This CDR3 has 14 amino acids. V shed 4 bases, J shed 5 bases, and the junction held 7 bases outside the gene matches. CDR1 is SQVTM, CDR2 ANQGSEA, per germline.

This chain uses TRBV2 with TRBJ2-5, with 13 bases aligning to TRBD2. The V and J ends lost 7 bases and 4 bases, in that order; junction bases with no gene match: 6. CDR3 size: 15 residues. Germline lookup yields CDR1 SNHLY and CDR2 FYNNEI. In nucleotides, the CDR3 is TGTGCCAGCAAACCGCGGACTAGCGGGGGAGAGACCCAGTACTTC. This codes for CASKPRTSGGETQYF.

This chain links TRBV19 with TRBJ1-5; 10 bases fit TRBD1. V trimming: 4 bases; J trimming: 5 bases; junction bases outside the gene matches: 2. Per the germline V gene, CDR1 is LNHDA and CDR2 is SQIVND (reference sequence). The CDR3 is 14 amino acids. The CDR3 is CASSTGQGDQPQHF. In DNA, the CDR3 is TGTGCCAGTAGTACCGGACAGGGGGATCAGCCCCAGCATTTT.

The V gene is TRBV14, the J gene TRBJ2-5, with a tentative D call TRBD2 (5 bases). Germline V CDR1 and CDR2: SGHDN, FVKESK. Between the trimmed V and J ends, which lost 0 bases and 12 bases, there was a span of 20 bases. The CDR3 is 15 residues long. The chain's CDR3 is CASSQEWAGVKAEYF. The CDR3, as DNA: TGTGCCAGCAGCCAAGAGTGGGCGGGTGTAAAAGCAGAGTACTTC. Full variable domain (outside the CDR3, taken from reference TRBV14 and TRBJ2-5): EAGVTQFPSHSVIEKGQTVTLRCDPISGHDNLYWYRRVMGKEIKFLLHFVKESKQDESGMPNNRFLAERTGGTYSTLKVQPAELEDSGVYFCASSQEWAGVKAEYFGPGTRLLVL.

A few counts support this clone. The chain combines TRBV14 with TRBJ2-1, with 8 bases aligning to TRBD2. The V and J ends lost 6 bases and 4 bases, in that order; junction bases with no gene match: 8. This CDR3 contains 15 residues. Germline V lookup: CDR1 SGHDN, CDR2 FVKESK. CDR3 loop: CASRDFSGSYNEQFF. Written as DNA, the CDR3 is TGTGCCAGCAGAGATTTCAGCGGGAGTTACAATGAGCAGTTCTTC.

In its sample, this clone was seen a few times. CDR3 bases: TGTGCCAGCAGCTTTTCAGGGTCGAATCAGCCCCAGCATTTT. Protein product: CASSFSGSNQPQHF. The chain is built from TRBV7-9 and TRBJ1-5, with a weak D call TRBD1 (5 bases). In germline, CDR1 is SEHNR, CDR2 FQNEAQ (reference sequence). The CDR3 consists of 14 residues. Trimming removed 3 bases from V and 4 bases from J, with 10 bases in between.

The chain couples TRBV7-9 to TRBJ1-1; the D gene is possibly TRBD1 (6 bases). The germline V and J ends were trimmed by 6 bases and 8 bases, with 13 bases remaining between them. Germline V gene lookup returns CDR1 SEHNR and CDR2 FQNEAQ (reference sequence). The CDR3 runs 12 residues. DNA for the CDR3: TGTGCCAGCAGATCAGGACAGTTCGAAGCTTTCTTT. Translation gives CASRSGQFEAFF. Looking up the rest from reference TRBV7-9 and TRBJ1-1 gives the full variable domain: DTGVSQNPRHKITKRGQNVTFRCDPISEHNRLYWYRQTLGQGPEFLTYFQNEAQLEKSRLLSDRFSAERPKGSFSTLEIQRTEQGDSAMYLCASRSGQFEAFFGQGTRLTVV.

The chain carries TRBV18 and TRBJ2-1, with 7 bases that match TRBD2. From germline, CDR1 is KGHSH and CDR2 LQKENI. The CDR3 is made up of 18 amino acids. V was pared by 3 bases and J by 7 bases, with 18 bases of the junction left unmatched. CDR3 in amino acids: CASSPRRTRGKDGNEQFF. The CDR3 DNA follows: TGTGCCAGCTCACCCAGACGGACTAGGGGAAAGGATGGGAATGAGCAGTTCTTC. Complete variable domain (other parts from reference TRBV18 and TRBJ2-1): NAGVMQNPRHLVRRRGQEARLRCSPMKGHSHVYWYRQLPEEGLKFMVYLQKENIIDESGMPKERFSAEFPKEGPSILRIQQVVRGDSAAYFCASSPRRTRGKDGNEQFFGPGTRLTVL.

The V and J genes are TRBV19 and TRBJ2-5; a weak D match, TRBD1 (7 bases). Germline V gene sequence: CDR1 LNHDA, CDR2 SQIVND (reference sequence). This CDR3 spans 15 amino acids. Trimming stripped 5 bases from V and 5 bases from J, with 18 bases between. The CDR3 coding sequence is TGTGCCAGTAGTCCCCTGGAGGGGGCACGGGAGACCCAGTACTTC. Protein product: CASSPLEGARETQYF.

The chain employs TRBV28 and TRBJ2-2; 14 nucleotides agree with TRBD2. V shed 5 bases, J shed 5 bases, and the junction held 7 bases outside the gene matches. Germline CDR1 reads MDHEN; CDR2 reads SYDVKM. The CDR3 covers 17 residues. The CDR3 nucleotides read TGTGCCAGCAGTCCGGGACTAGCGGGAGTGGGTACCGGGGAGCTGTTTTTT. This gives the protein CASSPGLAGVGTGELFF.

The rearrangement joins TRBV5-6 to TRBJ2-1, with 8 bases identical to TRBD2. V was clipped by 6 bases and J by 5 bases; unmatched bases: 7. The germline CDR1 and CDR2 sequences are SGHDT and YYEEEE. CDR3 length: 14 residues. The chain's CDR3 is CASNGRASHNEQFF. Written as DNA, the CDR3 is TGTGCCAGCAACGGGAGGGCCTCGCACAATGAGCAGTTCTTC.

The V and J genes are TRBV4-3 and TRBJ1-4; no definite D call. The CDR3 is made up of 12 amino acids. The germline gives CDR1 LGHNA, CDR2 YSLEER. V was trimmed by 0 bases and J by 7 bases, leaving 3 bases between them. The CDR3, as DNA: TGCGCCAGCAGCCAAGAGAGTGAAAAACTGTTTTTT. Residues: CASSQESEKLFF.

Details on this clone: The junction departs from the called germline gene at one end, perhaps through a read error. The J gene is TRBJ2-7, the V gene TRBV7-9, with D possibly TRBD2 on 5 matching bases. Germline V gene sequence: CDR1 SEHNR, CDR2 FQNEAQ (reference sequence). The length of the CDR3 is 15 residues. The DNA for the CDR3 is TGTTCCAGCAGCTTAGTTCTGGGAGCTGAGAGCGAGCAGTACTTC. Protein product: CSSSLVLGAESEQYF.

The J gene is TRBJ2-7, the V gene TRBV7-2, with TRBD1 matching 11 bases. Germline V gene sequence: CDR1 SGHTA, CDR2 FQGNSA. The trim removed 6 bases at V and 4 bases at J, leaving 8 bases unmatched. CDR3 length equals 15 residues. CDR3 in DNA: TGTGCCAGCAGGGGGCGGGGGACAGGGGGATACGAGCAGTACTTC. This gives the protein CASRGRGTGGYEQYF.

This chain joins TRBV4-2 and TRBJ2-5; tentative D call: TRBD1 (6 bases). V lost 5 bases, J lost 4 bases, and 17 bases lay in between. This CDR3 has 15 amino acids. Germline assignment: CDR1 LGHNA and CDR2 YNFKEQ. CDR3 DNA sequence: TGTGCCAGCAGCTACACCCGGCAGGGGACAGAGACCCAGTACTTC. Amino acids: CASSYTRQGTETQYF.

The CDR3 region has the DNA TGTGCCAGCAGTGCCTTCCAGGGGTTGAGCACTGAAGCTTTCTTT. This encodes CASSAFQGLSTEAFF. The chain uses TRBV6-1 and TRBJ1-1; the D gene is possibly TRBD1 (6 bases). This CDR3 region has 15 residues. CDR1 and CDR2 from the germline V gene are MNHNS and SASEGT. Deletions cut 4 bases from V and 4 bases from J, with 16 bases between.

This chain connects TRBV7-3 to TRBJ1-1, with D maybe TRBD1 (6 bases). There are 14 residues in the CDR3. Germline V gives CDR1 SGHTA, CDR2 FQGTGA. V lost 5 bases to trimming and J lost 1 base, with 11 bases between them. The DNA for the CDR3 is TGTGCCAGCAGCCCCTCAGGGGCGAACACTGAAGCTTTCTTT. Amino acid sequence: CASSPSGANTEAFF.

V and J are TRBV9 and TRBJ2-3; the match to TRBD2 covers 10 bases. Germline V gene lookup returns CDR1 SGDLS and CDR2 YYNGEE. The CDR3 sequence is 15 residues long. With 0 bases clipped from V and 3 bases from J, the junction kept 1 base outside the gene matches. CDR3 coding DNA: TGTGCCAGCAGCGTAGATAGCGGGAGGACAGATACGCAGTATTTT. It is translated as CASSVDSGRTDTQYF.

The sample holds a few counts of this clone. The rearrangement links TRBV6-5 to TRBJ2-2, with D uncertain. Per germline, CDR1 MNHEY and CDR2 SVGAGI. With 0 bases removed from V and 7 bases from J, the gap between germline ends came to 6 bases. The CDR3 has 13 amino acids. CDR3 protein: CASSYSSVGELFF. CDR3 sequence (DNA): TGTGCCAGCAGTTACTCTTCCGTCGGGGAGCTGTTTTTT.

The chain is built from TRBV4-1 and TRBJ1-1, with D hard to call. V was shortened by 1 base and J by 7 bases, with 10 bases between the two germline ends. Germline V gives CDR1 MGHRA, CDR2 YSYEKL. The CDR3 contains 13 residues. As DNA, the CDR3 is TGCGCCAGCAGCCAAGTGGGCTCCGGTGAAGCTTTCTTT. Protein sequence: CASSQVGSGEAFF.

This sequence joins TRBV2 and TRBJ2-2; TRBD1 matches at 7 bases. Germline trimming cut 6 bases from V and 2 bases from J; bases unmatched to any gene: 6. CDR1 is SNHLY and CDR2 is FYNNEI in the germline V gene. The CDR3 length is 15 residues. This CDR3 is CASRKNRGNTGELFF. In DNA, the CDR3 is TGTGCCAGCAGAAAAAACAGGGGTAACACCGGGGAGCTGTTTTTT.